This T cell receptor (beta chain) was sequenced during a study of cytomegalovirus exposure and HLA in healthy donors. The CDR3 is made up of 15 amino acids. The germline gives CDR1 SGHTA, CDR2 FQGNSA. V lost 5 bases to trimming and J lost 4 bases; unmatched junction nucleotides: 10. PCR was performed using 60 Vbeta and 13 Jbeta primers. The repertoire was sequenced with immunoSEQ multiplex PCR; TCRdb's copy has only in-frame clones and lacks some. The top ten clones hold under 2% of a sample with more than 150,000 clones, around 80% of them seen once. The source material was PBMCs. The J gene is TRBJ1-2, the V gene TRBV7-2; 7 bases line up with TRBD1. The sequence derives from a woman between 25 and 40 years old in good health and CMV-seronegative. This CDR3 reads CASSPRLTGTYGYTF. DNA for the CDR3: TGTGCCAGCAGCCCTCGACTGACAGGGACCTATGGCTACACCTTC.